Detailed here is one T cell receptor (beta chain). Its cognate antigen is unknown. The source of the sample is a study of shared clonotypes between healthy human individuals. Broader study findings: Investigators expected sequencing depth to affect clonotype sharing among donors. Shared clonotypes across all four donors exceeded non-shared ones in generation probability.

Assay execution took place at the deep level. Authors' methods: ImmunoSEQ output held junction-only sequences without quality scores, so filtering differed. The assay was immunoSEQ multiplex PCR, and TCRdb's table has in-frame clones only and misses some. The V and J calls and clone size were taken over from that table, and D and trimming were inferred from the DNA. The sample has 600,000 to 800,000 clones; 55% to 75% are singletons. Material: memory CD4+ T cells sorted from blood. Subset noted: CD45RA-negative fraction. The receptor's source is a young woman in good health.

The CDR3 here is CASRNGQAGEDQPQHF. As DNA, the CDR3 is TGCGCCAGCAGAAATGGACAGGCGGGGGAGGATCAGCCCCAGCATTTT. This chain joins TRBV10-2 and TRBJ1-5; 7 nucleotides agree with TRBD1. The CDR3 has 16 amino acids. J gave up 5 bases and V 6 bases, and 13 bases lay outside the gene matches. Germline CDR1 and CDR2: WSHSY and SAAADI.